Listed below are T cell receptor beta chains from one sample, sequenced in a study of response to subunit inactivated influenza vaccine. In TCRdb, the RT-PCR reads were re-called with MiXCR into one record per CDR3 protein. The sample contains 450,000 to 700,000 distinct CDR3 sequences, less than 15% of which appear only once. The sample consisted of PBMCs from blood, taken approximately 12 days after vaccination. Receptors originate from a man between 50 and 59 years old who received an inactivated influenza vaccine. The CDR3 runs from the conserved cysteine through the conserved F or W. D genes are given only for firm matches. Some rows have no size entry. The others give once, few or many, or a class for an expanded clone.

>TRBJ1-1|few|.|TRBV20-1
TGCAGTGCTAGAGATCAAGTGGGCCGGATGAACACTGAAGCTTTCTTT
CSARDQVGRMNTEAFF
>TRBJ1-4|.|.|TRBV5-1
TGCGCCAGCAGATTTGGCCGGCTTAATGAAAAACTGTTTTTT
CASRFGRLNEKLFF
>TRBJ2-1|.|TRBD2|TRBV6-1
TGTGCCAGCTCCTCCAAAACTAGCGGGAGGTGGTATGAGCAGTTCTTC
CASSSKTSGRWYEQFF
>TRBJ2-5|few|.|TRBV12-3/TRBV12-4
TGTGCCAGCAGTTCGACGTACCAAGAGACCCAGTACTTC
CASSSTYQETQYF
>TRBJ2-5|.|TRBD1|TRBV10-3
TGTGCCATCAGTCCGACAGGGAGAGAGACCCAGTACTTC
CAISPTGRETQYF
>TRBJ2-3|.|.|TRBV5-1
TGCGCCAGCAGCTTCTATCAGCACCCCACAGATACGCAGTATTTT
CASSFYQHPTDTQYF
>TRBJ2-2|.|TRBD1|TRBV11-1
TGTGCCAGCAGCTTACAATCCCGGGACAGCCCTACGAACACCGGGGAGCTGTTTTTT
CASSLQSRDSPTNTGELFF
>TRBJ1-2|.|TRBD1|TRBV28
TGTGCCAGCAGTTTACCCACAGGGGGTAGCTATGGCTACACCTTC
CASSLPTGGSYGYTF
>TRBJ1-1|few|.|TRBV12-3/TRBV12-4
TGTGCCAGCAGTTCGGGAGCTTTAAACACTGAAGCTTTCTTT
CASSSGALNTEAFF
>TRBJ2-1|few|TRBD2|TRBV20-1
TGCAGTGCTACCAACCGGGCGGGGGTATCGGTCAACAATGAGCAGTTCTTC
CSATNRAGVSVNNEQFF
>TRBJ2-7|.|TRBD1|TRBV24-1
TGTGCCACCAGTGCCGGGACAGCCTACGAGCAGTACTTC
CATSAGTAYEQYF
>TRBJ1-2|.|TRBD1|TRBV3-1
TGTGCCAGCAGCCAACCGGGACAGGGGGCGAAGATACGCGGCTACACCTTC
CASSQPGQGAKIRGYTF
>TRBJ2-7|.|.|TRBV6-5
TGTGCCAGCAGTTACCAGACAGGCTCTTACGAGCAGTACTTC
CASSYQTGSYEQYF
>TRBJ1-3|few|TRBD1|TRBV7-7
TGTGCTAGCAGCTTAGGACAGGCCTCTGGAAACACCATATATTTT
CASSLGQASGNTIYF
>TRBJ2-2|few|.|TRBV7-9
TGTGCCAGCAGCTTAGACTACACCGGGGAGCTGTTTTTT
CASSLDYTGELFF
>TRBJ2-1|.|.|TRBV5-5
TGTGCCAGCAGCTTGGGGGGGGTTCTCCACAATGAGCAGTTCTTC
CASSLGGVLHNEQFF
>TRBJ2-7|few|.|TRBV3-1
TGTGCCAGCAGCCCTTTCCCCGGGGCTAGGGAGCAGTACTTC
CASSPFPGAREQYF
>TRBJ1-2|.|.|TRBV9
TGTGCCAGCAGCGTAGTACCCCAACGGGAGGGATACGATGGCTACACCTTC
CASSVVPQREGYDGYTF
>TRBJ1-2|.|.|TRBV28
TGTGCCAGCACCCCGAGGGCGAGGGGTGGCTACACCTTC
CASTPRARGGYTF
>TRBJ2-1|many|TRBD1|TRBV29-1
TGCAGCGTCCACGGACAGGGCCGGACTGAGCAGTTCTTC
CSVHGQGRTEQFF
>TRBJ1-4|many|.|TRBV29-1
TGCAGCGTCGAAAGGGATGAAAAACTGTTTTTT
CSVERDEKLFF
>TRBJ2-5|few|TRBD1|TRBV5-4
TGTGCCAGCAGCTTTCACAGGGGGACCCAACAAGAGACCCAGTACTTC
CASSFHRGTQQETQYF
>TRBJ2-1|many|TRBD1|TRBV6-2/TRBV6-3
TGTGCCAGCAGTCGCCCAGGGGGCTACAATGAGCAGTTCTTC
CASSRPGGYNEQFF
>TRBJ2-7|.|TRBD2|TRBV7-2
TGTGCCAGCAGCTTAGCGGGACTAGTTGAGTACGAGCAGTACTTC
CASSLAGLVEYEQYF
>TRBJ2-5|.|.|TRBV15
TGTGCCACCAGCCCGGGTCGGGGAGAGACCCAGTACTTC
CATSPGRGETQYF
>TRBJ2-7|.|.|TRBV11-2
TGTGCCAGCTTGGGGGGAGCCGCGGGCTACGAGCAGTACTTC
CASLGGAAGYEQYF
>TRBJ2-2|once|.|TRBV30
TGTGCCTGGAGTGTACGCAGGAACACCGGGGAGCTGTTTTTT
CAWSVRRNTGELFF
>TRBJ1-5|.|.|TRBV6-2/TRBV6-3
TGTGCCAGCAGTTACCTGAGCACCGTTCACAATCAGCCCCAGCATTTT
CASSYLSTVHNQPQHF
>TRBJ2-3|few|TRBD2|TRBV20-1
TGCAGTGCTCCTGGACTAGCGGGGGAATCCACAGATACGCAGTATTTT
CSAPGLAGESTDTQYF
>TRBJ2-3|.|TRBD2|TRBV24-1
TGTGCCACCAGTGCCCCGGGACTAGCGGGAGATCTGACAGATACGCAGTATTTT
CATSAPGLAGDLTDTQYF
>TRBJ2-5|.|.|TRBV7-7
TGTGCCAGCAGCCCGAGGTTGGGGTCGGAGACCCAGTACTTC
CASSPRLGSETQYF
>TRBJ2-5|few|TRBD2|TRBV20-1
TGCAGTGCTAGAGATCCCTTGTCGGGGGGGCCTGGCGAGACCCAGTACTTC
CSARDPLSGGPGETQYF
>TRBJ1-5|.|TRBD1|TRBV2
TGTGCCAGCAACCCAACAGGGGATCAGCCCCAGCATTTT
CASNPTGDQPQHF
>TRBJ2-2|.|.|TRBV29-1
TGCAGCGTTAGACAGGATATGAACACCGGGGAGCTGTTTTTT
CSVRQDMNTGELFF
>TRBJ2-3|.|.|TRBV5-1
TGCGCCAGCAGCTTGTTCATGGAAACAGATACGCAGTATTTT
CASSLFMETDTQYF
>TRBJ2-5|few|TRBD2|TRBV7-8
TGTGCCAGCAGCCCCCAGGGCGGGAGGGCCTTCGTAGAGACCCAGTACTTC
CASSPQGGRAFVETQYF
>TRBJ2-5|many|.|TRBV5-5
TGTGCCAGCAGCTTGAGTTTTCAAGAGACCCAGTACTTC
CASSLSFQETQYF
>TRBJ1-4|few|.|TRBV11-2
TGTGCCAGCAGCTTAGTGGGTGCCGAAAATGAAAAACTGTTTTTT
CASSLVGAENEKLFF
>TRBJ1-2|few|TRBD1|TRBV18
TGTGCCAGCTCAAAAGGGGGCAGCTATGGCTACACCTTC
CASSKGGSYGYTF
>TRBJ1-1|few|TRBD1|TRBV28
TGTGCCAGCAGTTTGACGTTGCTAGGGGGCAAGGACACTGAAGCTTTCTTT
CASSLTLLGGKDTEAFF
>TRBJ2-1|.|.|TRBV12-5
TGTGCTAGTGGTCCCCAATTGGGCGGTGAGCAGTTCTTC
CASGPQLGGEQFF
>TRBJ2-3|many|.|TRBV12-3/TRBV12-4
TGTGCCAGCAGTTTCCGCCAGCTCACAGATACGCAGTATTTT
CASSFRQLTDTQYF
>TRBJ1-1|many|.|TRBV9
TGTGCCAGCAGCCCCGGGGGCCAGTGGGAGGCTTTCTTT
CASSPGGQWEAFF
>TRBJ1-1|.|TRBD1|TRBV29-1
TGCAGCGTTGAAGGACAGGGATTGAGAGCTTTCTTT
CSVEGQGLRAFF
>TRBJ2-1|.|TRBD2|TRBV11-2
TGTGCCAGCAGCTTACATCCGAGTTTAGCGGGAGCCGTCTCATCCTACAATGAGCAGTTCTTC
CASSLHPSLAGAVSSYNEQFF
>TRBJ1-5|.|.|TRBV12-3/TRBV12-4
TGTGCCAGCAGCGACAGTATCTATAGCAATCAGCCCCAGCATTTT
CASSDSIYSNQPQHF